This T cell receptor beta chain was found in a study of blood T cell repertoires in COVID-19. Study-wide background: Collection of acute and convalescent COVID-19 samples took place in the United States, Italy and Spain. Nucleic acid was either cDNA or gDNA, and it came from T cells, B-cell-depleted T cells, or PBMCs.

As processed by the authors: Estimated nucleated cell counts came from reference gene primer amplification. Here immunoSEQ multiplex PCR was the method, and the copy in TCRdb shows in-frame clones only, minus some. V and J calls plus clone size are reproduced from that table; the DNA served to infer D and trimming. The sample shows approximately 150,000 clones, roughly 88% of them seen only once. Trimming left V 0 bases short and J 4 bases short, with 10 bases between. There are 16 residues in the CDR3. Germline CDR1 and CDR2: KGHSH and LQKENI. This sequence originates from a man between 60 and 70 years old with active or convalescent COVID-19. The chain joins TRBV18 to TRBJ2-6, with D possibly TRBD1 on 6 matching bases. Sample: peripheral blood. CDR3 sequence reads: CASSPPMGAGANVLTF. The CDR3 nucleotides are TGTGCCAGCTCACCACCGATGGGGGCCGGGGCCAACGTCCTGACTTTC.